Listed below are T cell receptor beta chains from one sample, sequenced in a study of beta chain features in type 1 diabetes. Using immunoSEQ multiplex PCR, the repertoire was profiled, and TCRdb retains in-frame clones only, with some absent. The table has 250,000 to 300,000 clones, 24% seen once. The sequenced sample consisted of naive CD4+ T cells from blood. The receptors stem from a woman between 25 and 40 years old with type 1 diabetes. CDR3s include the opening cysteine and the closing phenylalanine or tryptophan. D genes are given only for firm matches. Expanded clones are given a class, and other clones once, few, many or no size at all.

.,TRBV28,TRBJ2-1,few,TGTGCCAGCGAACGCTCAGGCCTGTACAATGAGCAGTTCTTC,CASERSGLYNEQFF
.,TRBV7-2,TRBJ2-2,.,TGTGCCAGCAGGACCCAGGGGGGATTGAACACCGGGGAGCTGTTTTTT,CASRTQGGLNTGELFF
.,TRBV15,TRBJ2-3,.,TGTGCCACCAGCAGAGACCCGTCAGATACGCAGTATTTT,CATSRDPSDTQYF
.,TRBV18,TRBJ1-2,.,TGTGCCAGCTCACCAACCGGGAAAAACTATGGCTACACCTTC,CASSPTGKNYGYTF
TRBD1,TRBV7-9,TRBJ2-6,.,TGTGCCAGCAGCCCCGGGACAGCCTTCTCTGGGGCCAACGTCCTGACTTTC,CASSPGTAFSGANVLTF
.,TRBV30,TRBJ1-2,few,TGTGCCTGGAGTGATACAGGTCTGGGTAGCTATGGCTACACCTTC,CAWSDTGLGSYGYTF
.,TRBV5-4,TRBJ1-4,.,TGTGCCAGCGCAAAGCGGGGTACCGATGAAAAACTGTTTTTT,CASAKRGTDEKLFF
TRBD1,TRBV10-3,TRBJ1-2,.,TGTGCCATCAGTGTACAGGGGATCGACTATGGCTACACCTTC,CAISVQGIDYGYTF
TRBD2,TRBV4-2,TRBJ2-1,few,TGTGCCAGCAGCCAAGTTAGCGGGACCTACAATGAGCAGTTCTTC,CASSQVSGTYNEQFF
.,TRBV9,TRBJ2-7,.,TGTGCCAGCAGCGTAGGTCTAGCGACCTACGAGCAGTACTTC,CASSVGLATYEQYF
TRBD2,TRBV7-9,TRBJ2-6,few,TGTGCCAGCAGCTCAGAGCGGGGGTCTGGGGCCAACGTCCTGACTTTC,CASSSERGSGANVLTF
.,TRBV9,TRBJ2-1,.,TGTGCCAGCAGCGTATTGGTAGCGGCGAGCTCCTACAATGAGCAGTTCTTC,CASSVLVAASSYNEQFF
.,TRBV29-1,TRBJ1-1,.,TGCAGCGTGCTAAAGAGAAGAAGGAACACTGAAGCTTTCTTT,CSVLKRRRNTEAFF
.,TRBV18,TRBJ1-5,.,TGTGCCAGCTCATCGATCGGGCCCCAGCATTTT,CASSSIGPQHF
TRBD1,TRBV4-2,TRBJ2-5,few,TGTGCCAGCAGCCCTACGGACAGGCAAGAGACCCAGTACTTC,CASSPTDRQETQYF
TRBD1,TRBV4-1,TRBJ1-5,few,TGCGCCAGCAGCGTGACAGGGGGCGGACAGCCCCAGCATTTT,CASSVTGGGQPQHF
.,TRBV4-1,TRBJ1-1,.,TGCGCCAGCAGCCAAGGAAGGGGAGGGTACACTGAAGCTTTCTTT,CASSQGRGGYTEAFF
TRBD2,TRBV14,TRBJ2-1,.,TGTGCCAGCAGCCCAGGACTAGTTGTCTACAATGAGCAGTTCTTC,CASSPGLVVYNEQFF
TRBD1,TRBV2,TRBJ1-5,few,TGTGCCAGCAGTGAAAGGGGGCGCGAGCAGCCCCAGCATTTT,CASSERGREQPQHF
TRBD2,TRBV14,TRBJ2-7,few,TGTGCCAGCAGCCCCCAAGTGGGAGGGAGTGAGCAGTACTTC,CASSPQVGGSEQYF
.,TRBV4-1,TRBJ2-7,.,TGCGCCAGCAGCCAGTTAAGGGGGGGACCCTACGAGCAGTACTTC,CASSQLRGGPYEQYF
.,TRBV6-5,TRBJ1-5,.,TGTGCCAGCAGCCGGACAGTACGAAATCAGCCCCAGCATTTT,CASSRTVRNQPQHF
.,TRBV25-1,TRBJ1-1,few,TGTGCCAGCAGTGCCCTGACAAGAGCTTTCTTT,CASSALTRAFF
TRBD2,TRBV9,TRBJ2-1,few,TGTGCCAGCAGCGAAGATAGCGGGGACTTGGACGAGCAGTTCTTC,CASSEDSGDLDEQFF
.,TRBV23-1,TRBJ2-1,.,TGCGCCAGCAGTCACGCAGGGGAATACTACAATGAGCAGTTCTTC,CASSHAGEYYNEQFF
TRBD1,TRBV29-1,TRBJ1-2,few,TGCAGCGTAGATGGACAGGGGGCCTATGGCTACACCTTC,CSVDGQGAYGYTF
TRBD2,TRBV4-1,TRBJ2-3,few,TGCGCCAGCAGCCAACCGAGCGGGAGTTCAGATACGCAGTATTTT,CASSQPSGSSDTQYF
.,TRBV28,TRBJ2-7,few,TGTGCCAGCAGGCGAGAGCACGAGCAGTACTTC,CASRREHEQYF
.,TRBV7-2,TRBJ2-1,.,TGTGCCAGCAGCCGCCGTCGGGGTAACAATGAGCAGTTCTTC,CASSRRRGNNEQFF
TRBD1,TRBV7-9,TRBJ2-5,.,TGTGCCAGCAGAGAGGGACAGGCCGGGGAGACCCAGTACTTC,CASREGQAGETQYF
TRBD2,TRBV29-1,TRBJ2-2,.,TGCAGCGCCTACCGACGACTAGCGGGAGTCACCGGGGAGCTGTTTTTT,CSAYRRLAGVTGELFF
.,TRBV28,TRBJ1-2,.,TGTGCCAGCAGTACCGAATCGGGATCCTACACCTTC,CASSTESGSYTF
.,TRBV2,TRBJ2-3,.,TGTGCCAGCGAACAAGAGGGTACGCAGTATTTT,CASEQEGTQYF
.,TRBV4-2,TRBJ2-7,few,TGTGCCAGCAGCCACACTAGTCCGCCCTACGAGCAGTACTTC,CASSHTSPPYEQYF
.,TRBV7-2,TRBJ2-7,few,TGTGCCAGCAGCTTTTCGACTGGCTCCTACGAGCAGTACTTC,CASSFSTGSYEQYF
.,TRBV10-3,TRBJ1-1,.,TGTGCCATCAGTGAGTCGCGGGGCATGAACACTGAAGCTTTCTTT,CAISESRGMNTEAFF
.,TRBV5-1,TRBJ1-1,few,TGCGCCAGCAGCCTACGTCCAGAACAGGGCGCCCACCTGGAAGCTTTCTTT,CASSLRPEQGAHLEAFF
.,TRBV5-1,TRBJ1-1,.,TGCGCCAGCAGCTTGTCCGGGGATGAAGCTTTCTTT,CASSLSGDEAFF
TRBD1,TRBV7-2,TRBJ1-5,.,TGTGCCAGCAGCAAGCAGGGGGTAGGCAATCAGCCCCAGCATTTT,CASSKQGVGNQPQHF
.,TRBV7-9,TRBJ1-3,few,TGTGCCAGCAGCTCCGAGGGTTCTGGAAACACCATATATTTT,CASSSEGSGNTIYF
.,TRBV30,TRBJ2-1,.,TGTGCCTGGAGTGCATACAATGAGCAGTTCTTC,CAWSAYNEQFF
TRBD2,TRBV19,TRBJ2-5,few,TGTGCCAGCCGGGGGGTACAGACCCAGTACTTC,CASRGVQTQYF
.,TRBV5-1,TRBJ1-5,.,TGCGCCAGCAGCTTGGGGGGGGGCAATCAGCCCCAGCATTTT,CASSLGGGNQPQHF
TRBD1,TRBV25-1,TRBJ1-3,.,TGTGCCAGCAGTGAAGCAGGACAGGGGATAAACACCATATATTTT,CASSEAGQGINTIYF
.,TRBV20-1,TRBJ1-1,.,TGCAGTGTAACGGGGTACACTGAAGCTTTCTTT,CSVTGYTEAFF